This is a list of T cell receptor beta chains from one sample in a study of T cell responses to AZD1222 COVID-19 vaccine. The protocol was immunoSEQ multiplex PCR, while the TCRdb copy is restricted to in-frame clones and leaves out a portion. In the table there are 150,000 to 200,000 clones, 85% to 95% of which are singletons. The material sequenced was peripheral blood, taken on day 0 of AZD1222 vaccination. The source of these receptors is an adult in good health. Each CDR3 is given with its conserved first and last residue. A D gene is named only where the DNA matches it firmly. Clone sizes are given selectively: once, few, many, or a class where the clone is expanded.

CDR3nt: TGTGCCAGCAGTTATACATGGCAGGGTGAGCAGTTCTTC; CDR3aa: CASSYTWQGEQFF; j_gene: TRBJ2-1; abundance: .; d_gene: .; v_gene: TRBV6-2/TRBV6-3
CDR3nt: TGTGCCAGCAGTTTAGAGGATCAGCCCCAGCATTTT; CDR3aa: CASSLEDQPQHF; j_gene: TRBJ1-5; abundance: .; d_gene: .; v_gene: TRBV28
CDR3nt: TGTGCCAGCAGCTTTTTTGACAGTTCCTACGAGCAGTACTTC; CDR3aa: CASSFFDSSYEQYF; j_gene: TRBJ2-7; abundance: .; d_gene: .; v_gene: TRBV11-2
CDR3nt: TGTGCCACCAGCAGCCGGGGTAGGCTAGGCGAGCAGTACTTC; CDR3aa: CATSSRGRLGEQYF; j_gene: TRBJ2-7; abundance: .; d_gene: .; v_gene: TRBV15
CDR3nt: TGCGCCAGCAGCTTGGACAGGGAGGACTACGAGCAGTACTTC; CDR3aa: CASSLDREDYEQYF; j_gene: TRBJ2-7; abundance: .; d_gene: .; v_gene: TRBV5-1
CDR3nt: TGTGCCAGCACCTCAGGGAACGGGGGCGGGGAGACCCAGTACTTC; CDR3aa: CASTSGNGGGETQYF; j_gene: TRBJ2-5; abundance: .; d_gene: .; v_gene: TRBV28
CDR3nt: TGTGCCAGCACCGGGACAGGGGAGGGTGGCTACACCTTC; CDR3aa: CASTGTGEGGYTF; j_gene: TRBJ1-2; abundance: once; d_gene: TRBD1; v_gene: TRBV9
CDR3nt: TGTGCCACCAGTGATTTGCGCAGCGGCACAGATACGCAGTATTTT; CDR3aa: CATSDLRSGTDTQYF; j_gene: TRBJ2-3; abundance: .; d_gene: .; v_gene: TRBV24-1
CDR3nt: TGTGCCAGCAGTTTATCTCAGGGACCCTACGAGCAGTACTTC; CDR3aa: CASSLSQGPYEQYF; j_gene: TRBJ2-7; abundance: .; d_gene: .; v_gene: TRBV28
CDR3nt: TGTGCCAGCAGCCCCGGACGGACGAACACTGAAGCTTTCTTT; CDR3aa: CASSPGRTNTEAFF; j_gene: TRBJ1-1; abundance: .; d_gene: .; v_gene: TRBV6-5
CDR3nt: TGTGCCAGCAGCTTAGATATCAGGAGCAATGGGGGCTACACCTTC; CDR3aa: CASSLDIRSNGGYTF; j_gene: TRBJ1-2; abundance: .; d_gene: .; v_gene: TRBV7-9
CDR3nt: TGTGCCAGCAGCTCTTCGGGACAGGGTGCAACTAATGAAAAACTGTTTTTT; CDR3aa: CASSSSGQGATNEKLFF; j_gene: TRBJ1-4; abundance: .; d_gene: TRBD1; v_gene: TRBV7-9
CDR3nt: TGTGCCAGCAGTCCCGGGACAGGGGAAGCTTTCTTT; CDR3aa: CASSPGTGEAFF; j_gene: TRBJ1-1; abundance: .; d_gene: TRBD1; v_gene: TRBV7-3
CDR3nt: TGTGCCAGCCCTGCTCCAGGGCAAGGAAACACCATATATTTT; CDR3aa: CASPAPGQGNTIYF; j_gene: TRBJ1-3; abundance: .; d_gene: .; v_gene: TRBV5-7
CDR3nt: TGTGCCAGCAGTTACTCCTCTCGACGGGGAAATGAAAAACTGTTTTTT; CDR3aa: CASSYSSRRGNEKLFF; j_gene: TRBJ1-4; abundance: .; d_gene: .; v_gene: TRBV6-5
CDR3nt: TGTGCCATCAGTGTCGAGGGAGGGCCCCGGCAGTACTTC; CDR3aa: CAISVEGGPRQYF; j_gene: TRBJ2-7; abundance: .; d_gene: TRBD2; v_gene: TRBV10-3
CDR3nt: TGTGCCAGCAGTTTATCAGGGGGCGTTTGGGACGAGCAGTACTTC; CDR3aa: CASSLSGGVWDEQYF; j_gene: TRBJ2-7; abundance: .; d_gene: TRBD1; v_gene: TRBV27
CDR3nt: TGTGCCAGTAGCGAACAGGGTACATGGAATGAGCAGTTCTTC; CDR3aa: CASSEQGTWNEQFF; j_gene: TRBJ2-1; abundance: .; d_gene: .; v_gene: TRBV19
CDR3nt: TGCAGTGCTAGTACCGGGACAGGGGGCCGGGGGGCTTTCTTT; CDR3aa: CSASTGTGGRGAFF; j_gene: TRBJ1-1; abundance: .; d_gene: TRBD1; v_gene: TRBV20-1
CDR3nt: TGCGCCAGCAGCTTACACTACACTGAAGCTTTCTTT; CDR3aa: CASSLHYTEAFF; j_gene: TRBJ1-1; abundance: .; d_gene: .; v_gene: TRBV5-1
CDR3nt: TGTGCCATCAGTGAGTCCGGGTCAGGGGGCGCGGGAGAGACCCAGTACTTC; CDR3aa: CAISESGSGGAGETQYF; j_gene: TRBJ2-5; abundance: .; d_gene: TRBD1; v_gene: TRBV10-3
CDR3nt: TGTGCCAGCAGCCCTCTAGCGACCTACAATGAGCAGTTCTTC; CDR3aa: CASSPLATYNEQFF; j_gene: TRBJ2-1; abundance: .; d_gene: .; v_gene: TRBV7-9
CDR3nt: TGTGCCAGCAGTCCTCCTATGGTAGCGGGAGCCATGAGGCAGTTCTTC; CDR3aa: CASSPPMVAGAMRQFF; j_gene: TRBJ2-1; abundance: .; d_gene: TRBD2; v_gene: TRBV28
CDR3nt: TGTGCCAGCAGTTTTACGGTTGTCGAAAAACTGTTTTTT; CDR3aa: CASSFTVVEKLFF; j_gene: TRBJ1-4; abundance: .; d_gene: .; v_gene: TRBV28
CDR3nt: TGCGCCAGCACCGAACAGGGGGGGACTGAAGCTTTCTTT; CDR3aa: CASTEQGGTEAFF; j_gene: TRBJ1-1; abundance: .; d_gene: TRBD1; v_gene: TRBV5-1
CDR3nt: TGTGCCAGCACTCCCCAACCCGGAAACACCATATATTTT; CDR3aa: CASTPQPGNTIYF; j_gene: TRBJ1-3; abundance: .; d_gene: .; v_gene: TRBV7-2
CDR3nt: TGTGCCAGCAGCTTAGCGATTCTCGGCGGAGTGACCTACGAGCAGTACTTC; CDR3aa: CASSLAILGGVTYEQYF; j_gene: TRBJ2-7; abundance: .; d_gene: .; v_gene: TRBV7-8
CDR3nt: TGTGCCAGCAGTTACACCGGGGTTCCCCTCCACTTT; CDR3aa: CASSYTGVPLHF; j_gene: TRBJ1-6; abundance: .; d_gene: .; v_gene: TRBV6-5
CDR3nt: TGCGCCAGCAGTCGGGGGTCCGGGGAGCTGTTTTTT; CDR3aa: CASSRGSGELFF; j_gene: TRBJ2-2; abundance: .; d_gene: .; v_gene: TRBV10-1
CDR3nt: TGTGCCAGCTCGTTGGACGGAAACACCATATATTTT; CDR3aa: CASSLDGNTIYF; j_gene: TRBJ1-3; abundance: .; d_gene: .; v_gene: TRBV9
CDR3nt: TGTGCCAGCAGCTCTACCGGGTCTTACACCGGGGAGCTGTTTTTT; CDR3aa: CASSSTGSYTGELFF; j_gene: TRBJ2-2; abundance: .; d_gene: .; v_gene: TRBV5-6
CDR3nt: TGCGCCAGCAGCTTGGGTGGGGCATTTGAAGCTTTCTTT; CDR3aa: CASSLGGAFEAFF; j_gene: TRBJ1-1; abundance: .; d_gene: .; v_gene: TRBV5-1
CDR3nt: TGCGCCAGCAGCCAAGATCATTCAGGGCACATCTCCTACGAGCAGTACTTC; CDR3aa: CASSQDHSGHISYEQYF; j_gene: TRBJ2-7; abundance: few; d_gene: .; v_gene: TRBV4-1
CDR3nt: TGCAGTGCTAGTGACAGGGGGTACTATGGCTACACCTTC; CDR3aa: CSASDRGYYGYTF; j_gene: TRBJ1-2; abundance: once; d_gene: TRBD1; v_gene: TRBV20-1
CDR3nt: TGCAGCGTTGATGGGAGCAACACTGAAGCTTTCTTT; CDR3aa: CSVDGSNTEAFF; j_gene: TRBJ1-1; abundance: .; d_gene: .; v_gene: TRBV29-1
CDR3nt: TGCGCCAGCAACTCGGTTGGGACAGATACGCAGTATTTT; CDR3aa: CASNSVGTDTQYF; j_gene: TRBJ2-3; abundance: .; d_gene: .; v_gene: TRBV5-1
CDR3nt: TGCAGCGTGGGGACGCTTGGTGGCTACACCTTC; CDR3aa: CSVGTLGGYTF; j_gene: TRBJ1-2; abundance: .; d_gene: .; v_gene: TRBV29-1